The sequence of this T cell receptor beta chain was determined in a study of T cells in Graves' hyperthyroidism and ophthalmopathy. In the study overall: Initial diagnosis, before any treatment, was when peripheral blood was collected.

This clonotype was observed a few times. Trimming cost V 5 bases and J 5 bases; bases outside gene matches: 4. The CDR3 runs 14 residues. Subjects aged 18 to 65 presented with newly diagnosed hyperthyroidism of less than 2 months' duration. RNA transcripts yielded amplified TCR beta CDR3 regions. HTBI primers were used for first-round RT-PCR of the TCR CDR3. TCRdb redid the calling of the multiplex PCR reads with MiXCR, one entry per CDR3 protein. Of about 300,000 distinct CDR3 sequences listed, less than 30% are singletons. This sequence was found in a man between 40 and 49 years old with Graves' hyperthyroidism that later progressed to Graves' ophthalmopathy. Sequenced: blood. This chain uses TRBV12-3 or TRBV12-4 with TRBJ2-7; 12 bases line up with TRBD2. The CDR3 sequence: CASSTSGGSDEQYF. Written as DNA, the CDR3 is TGTGCCAGCAGTACTAGCGGGGGGTCGGACGAGCAGTACTTC.